The 21 T cell receptor beta chains given below trace back to one sample, sequenced in a study of cytomegalovirus exposure and HLA in healthy donors. The primer mix had 60 Vbeta and 13 Jbeta primers. Here immunoSEQ multiplex PCR was the method, and the copy in TCRdb shows in-frame clones only, minus some. This sample has 150,000 to 200,000 clones, with 80% found just once. The material sequenced was PBMCs. These receptors came from a woman in her thirties or forties in good health and CMV-seronegative.

This clone was seen only a few times. This chain uses TRBV10-3 with TRBJ1-2; D gene unclear. The CDR3 runs to 14 residues. Germline V gene data show CDR1 as ENHRY and CDR2 as SYGVKD. V lost 4 bases, J lost 4 bases, and 13 bases lay in between. CDR3 region: CAISATDFSYGYTF. CDR3 DNA: TGTGCCATCAGTGCGACGGACTTTTCCTATGGCTACACCTTC.

This clone was seen only a few times. The chain is built from TRBV12-5 and TRBJ2-7; maybe TRBD2 (6 bases). The CDR3 length is 14 residues. Trimming stripped 0 bases from V and 1 base from J, with 7 bases between. Germline V CDR1 and CDR2: LGHNT, FRNRAP. CDR3 nucleotides: TGTGCTAGTGGTTTGGTAGCGGGTTCCTACGAGCAGTACTTC. Translated, it gives CASGLVAGSYEQYF.

The chain uses TRBV5-1 and TRBJ2-5; maybe TRBD1 (6 bases). The last part of the DNA fits TRBJ2-7 better; the J call may be wrong. CDR3 length equals 14 residues. Germline-derived CDR1 and CDR2 are SGHRS and YFSETQ. The CDR3: CASSSGTPPYEQYF. CDR3 in DNA: TGCGCCAGCAGCTCCGGGACACCACCCTACGAGCAGTACTTC.

As for this clone: Other nucleotide sequences in the sample specify the same CDR3. The V and J genes are TRBV11-3 and TRBJ2-1; D is unresolved. Per the germline V gene, CDR1 is SGHNT and CDR2 is YENEEA. Trimming shortened V by 1 base and J by 3 bases, and 7 bases separated the two germline ends. This CDR3 has 14 residues. CDR3 in DNA: TGTGCCAGCAGCTTAGGGCCAAGCTACAATGAGCAGTTCTTC. The encoded protein is CASSLGPSYNEQFF. Drawing the rest from reference TRBV11-3 and TRBJ2-1, the complete variable domain is EAGVVQSPRYKIIEKKQPVAFWCNPISGHNTLYWYLQNLGQGPELLIRYENEEAVDDSQLPKDRFSAERLKGVDSTLKIQPAELGDSAVYLCASSLGPSYNEQFFGPGTRLTVL.

J is TRBJ1-1 and V is TRBV14, with 7 positions matching TRBD1. CDR1 is SGHDN, CDR2 FVKESK, per germline. J lost 11 bases, V lost 0 bases, and 15 bases had no gene match. The CDR3 covers 16 residues. For the CDR3, the DNA is TGTGCCAGCAGCCAAGAAGTGGAGCCAGGGGGTCGGTGGGCTTTCTTT. Residues: CASSQEVEPGGRWAFF.

This clone came up a few times. The V call is TRBV10-3, the J call TRBJ1-4; 8 bases are a match to TRBD1. The CDR3 consists of 15 residues. The V gene's germline CDR1 is ENHRY and CDR2 SYGVKD. Trimming at V came to 11 bases and at J to 2 bases, leaving 10 bases not matched to a gene. The CDR3 nucleotides are TGTGCCGCTGGAGGATACAGGGGGACTAATGAAAAACTGTTTTTT. Its protein is CAAGGYRGTNEKLFF.

This clone showed up just a few times. V and J are TRBV11-2 and TRBJ1-2, with TRBD1 identical over 8 bases. V lost 5 bases, J lost 7 bases, and 9 bases stayed unmatched. CDR1 and CDR2 (germline): SGHAT, FQNNGV. The CDR3 is 14 residues long. The CDR3 spells CASSTPGGRLGYTF. CDR3 DNA sequence: TGTGCCAGCAGCACCCCAGGGGGCCGGCTTGGCTACACCTTC.

The chain couples TRBV5-1 to TRBJ1-1; no firm D call. V was clipped by 0 bases and J by 3 bases, with 6 bases between them. This CDR3 is 13 amino acids long. CDR1 is SGHRS and CDR2 is YFSETQ in the germline V gene. CDR3 sequence (DNA): TGCGCCAGCAGCTTGGCCGGGGACACTGAAGCTTTCTTT. The encoded protein is CASSLAGDTEAFF.

The V gene is TRBV7-3, the J gene TRBJ1-1; D remains unclear. This CDR3 comprises 13 residues. V shed 2 bases and J shed 3 bases, with 7 bases lying between them. Germline CDR1 reads SGHTA; CDR2 reads FQGTGA. Here the CDR3 reads CASSLGGDTEAFF. The CDR3 region has the DNA TGTGCCAGCAGCTTAGGAGGAGACACTGAAGCTTTCTTT. Complete variable domain (other parts from reference TRBV7-3 and TRBJ1-1): GAGVSQTPSNKVTEKGKYVELRCDPISGHTALYWYRQSLGQGPEFLIYFQGTGAADDSGLPNDRFFAVRPEGSVSTLKIQRTERGDSAVYLCASSLGGDTEAFFGQGTRLTVV.

In the case of this clone: This may arise from a read error, as a much more abundant clone is one base away. The chain carries TRBV7-2 and TRBJ1-4; TRBD1 might be the D (5 bases). CDR3 length: 13 amino acids. Germline loops: CDR1 SGHTA, CDR2 FQGNSA. V dropped 0 bases and J dropped 7 bases, with 6 bases sitting between them. The CDR3 reads CASSLARAEKLFF. The CDR3 region has the DNA TGTGCCAGCAGCTTAGCCAGGGCTGAAAAACTGTTTTTT. The whole variable domain, remainder taken from reference TRBV7-2 and TRBJ1-4, is GAGVSQSPSNKVTEKGKDVELRCDPISGHTALYWYRQSLGQGLEFLIYFQGNSAPDKSGLPSDRFSAERTGGSVSTLTIQRTQQEDSAVYLCASSLARAEKLFFGSGTQLSVL.

The chain employs TRBV7-9 and TRBJ1-1; D not resolved. There are 15 residues in the CDR3. Looked up from germline, CDR1 is SEHNR and CDR2 is FQNEAQ (reference sequence). Between the trimmed V and J ends, which lost 3 bases and 1 base, there was a span of 12 bases. CDR3 sequence: CASSLSGIKNTEAFF. CDR3 nucleotide sequence: TGTGCCAGCAGCTTGTCCGGGATCAAGAACACTGAAGCTTTCTTT.

This chain connects TRBV9 to TRBJ1-2; 8 nucleotides line up with TRBD1. With V trimmed by 3 bases and J by 4 bases, 8 bases remained unmatched. Looked up from germline, CDR1 is SGDLS and CDR2 is YYNGEE. The CDR3 extends over 15 amino acids. The CDR3 region is CASSEKTGVGYGYTF. The CDR3 coding sequence is TGTGCCAGCAGCGAAAAGACAGGGGTGGGCTATGGCTACACCTTC.

CDR3 in amino acids: CASSFQGDTQYF. The CDR3 DNA reads TGCGCCAGCAGTTTTCAGGGAGATACGCAGTATTTT. J is TRBJ2-3 and V is TRBV5-1; D might be TRBD1 (5 bases). Germline CDR1 SGHRS, CDR2 YFSETQ. Trimming cost V 5 bases and J 5 bases, with 9 bases left between them. The CDR3 is made up of 12 amino acids.

This clone occurred a few times. The CDR3 bases are TGTGCCAGCAGCGATGACAGGGGAAACACCATATATTTT. This translates into CASSDDRGNTIYF. J is TRBJ1-3 and V is TRBV5-4; TRBD1 is a possible D gene (6 bases). The V gene lost 4 bases and the J gene lost 4 bases, with 9 bases spanning the gap. The CDR3 consists of 13 residues. Germline values: CDR1 SGHNT, CDR2 YYREEE (reference sequence).

The rearrangement links TRBV5-1 to TRBJ1-3; D uncertain. The CDR3 length is 14 residues. The germline V gene has CDR1 SGHRS and CDR2 YFSETQ. Trimming removed 7 bases at V and 0 bases at J, with 11 bases between. The CDR3 reads CASGELHSGNTIYF. CDR3 in DNA: TGCGCCAGCGGTGAACTGCACTCTGGAAACACCATATATTTT.

The chain links TRBV10-3 to TRBJ2-3; 10 bases fit TRBD2. The germline CDR1 and CDR2 sequences are ENHRY and SYGVKD. The V segment lost 2 bases and the J segment 3 bases; nucleotides outside the gene matches: 11. The CDR3 is 18 amino acids. The CDR3 bases are TGTGCCATCAGTGAGACCTCCGGGACTAGCGTAAGGACAGATACGCAGTATTTT. Translated, it gives CAISETSGTSVRTDTQYF.

Details on this clone: Mismatch with germline at one junction end may stem from a read error. The rearrangement uses TRBV7-7 and TRBJ2-5; a possible D gene is TRBD1 (6 bases). Germline CDR1 is SSHAT and CDR2 is FNYEAQ (reference sequence). The CDR3 is 13 residues long. CDR3 loop: CASSWTDQETQYF. The CDR3 coding sequence is TGTGCTAGCAGCTGGACAGATCAAGAGACCCAGTACTTC. The entire variable domain, with the rest obtained from reference TRBV7-7 and TRBJ2-5, is as follows: GAGVSQSPRYKVTKRGQDVTLRCDPISSHATLYWYQQALGQGPEFLTYFNYEAQPDKSGLPSDRFSAERPEGSISTLTIQRTEQRDSAMYRCASSWTDQETQYFGPGTRLLVL.

The chain couples TRBV5-6 to TRBJ2-3; possible D gene TRBD2, 7 bases. Germline V lookup: CDR1 SGHDT, CDR2 YYEEEE. This CDR3 is built from 16 residues. Trimming took 4 bases from V and 3 from J, leaving 18 bases between them. The CDR3 bases are TGTGCCAGCAGCCCCGGACTAGGGGGAGGGACAGATACGCAGTATTTT. It yields the protein CASSPGLGGGTDTQYF.

The chain uses TRBV5-1 and TRBJ2-5; D possibly corresponds to TRBD1 (6 bases). CDR3 size: 16 residues. The germline V gene encodes CDR1 SGHRS and CDR2 YFSETQ. The V end was cut by 0 bases, the J end by 5 bases, with 17 bases between. The CDR3: CASSLASYTQGETQYF. Here the CDR3 DNA reads TGCGCCAGCAGCTTGGCCTCTTATACCCAGGGGGAGACCCAGTACTTC.

The chain links TRBV30 to TRBJ1-2; 9 bases agree with TRBD1. The CDR3 spans 14 residues. V was clipped by 1 base and J by 5 bases; unmatched bases: 5. Germline V gene data show CDR1 as GTSNPN and CDR2 as SVGIG (reference sequence). The CDR3 reads CAWSGQGVAYGYTF. The DNA of the CDR3 is TGTGCCTGGAGTGGACAGGGGGTGGCTTATGGCTACACCTTC.

This sequence joins TRBV7-2 and TRBJ2-7, with a possible D match to TRBD1 (5 bases). Germline values: CDR1 SGHTA, CDR2 FQGNSA. Between the trimmed V and J ends, which lost 3 bases and 6 bases, there was a span of 9 bases. The CDR3 runs to 12 residues. CDR3 nucleotide sequence: TGTGCCAGCAGCTTGCAGGGTGGCGAGCAGTACTTC. This translates into CASSLQGGEQYF.